These 12 T cell receptor beta chains were sequenced from one sample in a study of OX40 agonist ivuxolimab in advanced cancers. The protocol was immunoSEQ multiplex PCR, while the TCRdb copy is restricted to in-frame clones and leaves out a portion. Counted here are roughly 70,000 clones, roughly 85% occurring once; the ten biggest clones make up 0.75%. Sequencing was performed on CD4+ or CD8+ T cells sorted from blood, taken in a trial of the OX40 agonist ivuxolimab. These receptors all come from an adult with an advanced solid tumor such as melanoma, head and neck, liver or kidney cancer.

V gene TRBV19 combines with J gene TRBJ2-7; a weak D match, TRBD1 (6 bases). Germline V gene lookup returns CDR1 LNHDA and CDR2 SQIVND (reference sequence). The V gene lost 5 bases and the J gene lost 3 bases, with 14 bases spanning the gap. This CDR3 is built from 14 residues. As DNA, the CDR3 is TGTGCCAGTAGTCGCCGGGACATCCGCTACGAGCAGTACTTC. Translation: CASSRRDIRYEQYF.

This clone is deemed medium-sized. V gene TRBV5-1 combines with J gene TRBJ2-7; 8 nucleotides agree with TRBD1. Germline V gene lookup returns CDR1 SGHRS and CDR2 YFSETQ. The CDR3 sequence is 17 residues long. The trim removed 4 bases at V and 2 bases at J, leaving 14 bases unmatched. The CDR3 loop reads CASSAKPGQDFTYEQYF. The DNA of the CDR3 is TGCGCCAGCAGCGCCAAACCGGGACAGGACTTCACCTACGAGCAGTACTTC.

As DNA, the CDR3 is TGTGCCTGGAGTTTGGGGACAGGGAACACCGGGGAGCTGTTTTTT. It yields the protein CAWSLGTGNTGELFF. The V and J genes are TRBV30 and TRBJ2-2, with 8 nucleotides matching TRBD1. Germline trimming cut 2 bases from V and 1 base from J; bases unmatched to any gene: 3. CDR3 length equals 15 residues. Germline V gene lookup returns CDR1 GTSNPN and CDR2 SVGIG (reference sequence).

The CDR3: CASSEGATGTSGRKTQYF. DNA of the CDR3: TGCGCCAGCAGTGAGGGAGCGACCGGGACTAGCGGGAGAAAGACCCAGTACTTC. The rearrangement uses TRBV10-2 and TRBJ2-5, with 14 bases identical to TRBD2. With V trimmed by 2 bases and J by 6 bases, 11 bases remained unmatched. The CDR3 has 18 amino acids. Looked up from germline, CDR1 is WSHSY and CDR2 is SAAADI.

J is TRBJ2-7 and V is TRBV10-3; no definite D call. Germline CDR1 ENHRY, CDR2 SYGVKD. Trimming removed 3 bases at V and 1 base at J, with 10 bases between. This CDR3 contains 14 residues. CDR3 region: CAISDSGLSYEQYF. CDR3 nucleotides: TGTGCCATCAGTGATTCAGGTCTATCCTACGAGCAGTACTTC.

The chain has TRBV19 and TRBJ1-5; 7 bases are a match to TRBD1. Per germline, CDR1 LNHDA and CDR2 SQIVND (reference sequence). This CDR3 is 15 amino acids long. J lost 5 bases, V lost 5 bases, and 9 bases had no gene match. CDR3 bases: TGTGCCAGTAGTTTTCAGGACAGGTCTTATCAGCCCCAGCATTTT. Encoded protein: CASSFQDRSYQPQHF.

The chain carries TRBV9 and TRBJ2-7, with TRBD1 matching 7 bases. Per the germline V gene, CDR1 is SGDLS and CDR2 is YYNGEE. CDR3 length equals 14 residues. The J segment lost 3 bases and the V segment lost 0 bases, leaving 3 bases of the junction unmatched. The CDR3 nucleotides read TGTGCCAGCAGCGTAGGACAGGGCATCTACGAGCAGTACTTC. Translation gives CASSVGQGIYEQYF.

The sample holds a few counts of this clone. The chain couples TRBV2 to TRBJ1-1; D remains unclear. This CDR3 is built from 12 residues. V lost 8 bases to trimming and J lost 1 base, with 8 bases between them. The germline V gene encodes CDR1 SNHLY and CDR2 FYNNEI. CDR3 in amino acids: CASGYRNTEAFF. CDR3 coding DNA: TGTGCCAGCGGCTACAGGAACACTGAAGCTTTCTTT.

J is TRBJ1-2 and V is TRBV11-2; unclear D gene. This CDR3 region has 13 residues. CDR1 is SGHAT, CDR2 FQNNGV, per germline. Between the trimmed V and J ends, which lost 2 bases and 3 bases, there was a span of 7 bases. The CDR3 region has the DNA TGTGCCAGCAGCTTACAGGACCACTATGGCTACACCTTC. Amino acid sequence: CASSLQDHYGYTF. The full variable domain, with the rest looked up from reference TRBV11-2 and TRBJ1-2, is EAGVAQSPRYKIIEKRQSVAFWCNPISGHATLYWYQQILGQGPKLLIQFQNNGVVDDSQLPKDRFSAERLKGVDSTLKIQPAKLEDSAVYLCASSLQDHYGYTFGSGTRLTVV.

This chain joins TRBV7-3 and TRBJ2-2, with TRBD1 as a possible D gene (5 bases). Germline CDR1 reads SGHTA; CDR2 reads FQGTGA. Trimming left V 5 bases short and J 5 bases short, with 9 bases between. The CDR3 has 13 residues. The CDR3 bases are TGTGCCAGCAGCCCCCCAGGGACCGGGGAGCTGTTTTTT. Translated, it gives CASSPPGTGELFF.

This clone was picked up a small number of times. This chain joins TRBV11-3 and TRBJ2-7; D gene uncertain. Trimming stripped 0 bases from V and 6 bases from J, with 6 bases between. Germline CDR1 SGHNT, CDR2 YENEEA. The CDR3 runs to 12 residues. CDR3 nucleotides: TGTGCCAGCAGCTTAGATCTGGGCGAGCAGTACTTC. This sequence encodes CASSLDLGEQYF.

V gene TRBV7-2 combines with J gene TRBJ2-3, with TRBD1 matching over 8 bases. This CDR3 is 16 amino acids long. Per the germline V gene, CDR1 is SGHTA and CDR2 is FQGNSA. Trimming at V came to 1 base and at J to 2 bases, leaving 5 bases not matched to a gene. This CDR3 is CASSLVGTGSTDTQYF. The CDR3 DNA reads as TGTGCCAGCAGCTTAGTAGGGACAGGCTCCACAGATACGCAGTATTTT.